This T cell receptor (beta chain) was recorded in a study of OX40 agonist ivuxolimab in advanced cancers. In the study overall: Patients were treated with ivuxolimab, an agonistic anti-OX40 (CD134) antibody. Ivuxolimab was administered intravenously to patients at 0.01 to 10 mg/kg every 2 weeks. Subjects had a mean age of about 65 years, with a range of roughly 23 to 80; around 80% were male. Notes on the study in general: Partial responders treated at 0.1-3.0 mg/kg exhibited clonal expansion among the lowest measured.

Looked up from germline, CDR1 is GTSNPN and CDR2 is SVGIG (reference sequence). V was cut by 1 base and J by 0 bases, with 5 bases left in between. The CDR3 loop spans 13 amino acids. As to this clone: The antigen remains undetermined.

The assay was immunoSEQ multiplex PCR, and TCRdb's table has in-frame clones only and misses some. This table holds about 88,000 clones, approximately 89% found once. The V and J genes are TRBV30 and TRBJ2-3; D unclear. The sample was CD4+ or CD8+ T cells sorted from blood, taken in a trial of the OX40 agonist ivuxolimab. This TCR was recovered from an adult with an advanced solid tumor such as melanoma, head and neck, liver or kidney cancer. CDR3 nucleotides: TGTGCCTGGAGTGGGGATAGCACAGATACGCAGTATTTT. It codes for CAWSGDSTDTQYF.